This T cell receptor (beta chain) was captured by sequencing in a study of early T cells in non-severe SARS-CoV-2 infection. This clonotype came up a few times. Antigen specificity is unknown. V was pared by 5 bases and J by 7 bases, with 11 bases between. Germline V lookup: CDR1 MNHEY, CDR2 SMNVEV (reference sequence). The CDR3 consists of 13 residues. TCRdb analysed the 5' RACE reads with MiXCR anew, one entry per CDR3 protein. The table has around 58,000 distinct CDR3 sequences, around 8.3% seen once. Study conclusions and caveats: VDJdb-based matching was biased toward anti-spike CD8 responses and missed private and CD4 specificities.

The rearrangement links TRBV27 to TRBJ2-2, with no clear D. This receptor was identified in an adult who was a healthcare worker with PCR-confirmed SARS-CoV-2 infection or an uninfected control (not recorded which). The material sequenced was whole blood, taken at baseline. The CDR3 DNA reads TGTGCCAGCAGTGTAGGAATTGACGGGGAGCTGTTTTTT. It codes for CASSVGIDGELFF.